This T cell receptor beta chain emerged from a study of spatial heterogeneity in lung cancer. Study-level information: A strong correlation was found between TCR transcript counts in tumor regions and a T cell module score derived from matched bulk RNA-seq.

Overall study results and limits: The number of expanded tumor alpha and beta chains correlated with mutation number.

Time point: sample taken at primary tumor resection. By proportion, this clonotype is medium-sized. Its antigen is not identified. Being off target in a library aimed at alpha chains, this beta chain has a size of little meaning. TCRdb called the 5' RACE reads again in MiXCR, with one record for every CDR3 protein. Among thousands of distinct CDR3 sequences listed, over 12% were seen once. Germline loops: CDR1 SGDLS, CDR2 YYNGEE. Trimming cost V 0 bases and J 2 bases, with 20 bases left between them. The length of the CDR3 is 18 residues. This sequence originates from a male donor with early-stage non-small cell lung cancer. The sample here was lung tumor tissue, taken at surgery. This chain connects TRBV9 to TRBJ2-5; the D gene is possibly TRBD1 (7 bases). CDR3: CASSVVPWQGGPQETQYF. The CDR3 bases are TGTGCCAGCAGCGTAGTTCCTTGGCAGGGGGGCCCTCAAGAGACCCAGTACTTC.